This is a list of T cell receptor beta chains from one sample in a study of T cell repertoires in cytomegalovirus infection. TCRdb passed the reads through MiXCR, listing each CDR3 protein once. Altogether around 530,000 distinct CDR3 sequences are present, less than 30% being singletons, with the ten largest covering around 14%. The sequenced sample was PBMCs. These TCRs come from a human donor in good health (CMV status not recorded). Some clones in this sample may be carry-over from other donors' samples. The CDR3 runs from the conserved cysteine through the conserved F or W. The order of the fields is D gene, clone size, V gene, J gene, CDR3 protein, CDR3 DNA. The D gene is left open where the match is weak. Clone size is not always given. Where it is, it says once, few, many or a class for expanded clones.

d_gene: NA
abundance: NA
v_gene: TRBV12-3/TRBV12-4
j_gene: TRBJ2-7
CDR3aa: CASSPTGTNEQYF
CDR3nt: TGTGCCAGCAGCCCTACAGGTACGAACGAGCAGTACTTC

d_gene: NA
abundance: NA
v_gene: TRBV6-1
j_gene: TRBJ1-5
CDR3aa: CASSPAVGSIQHF
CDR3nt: TGTGCCAGCAGCCCAGCCGTGGGGTCGATCCAGCATTTT

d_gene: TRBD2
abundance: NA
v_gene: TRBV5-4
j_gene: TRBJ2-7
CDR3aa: CASAPSFTSGGYEQYF
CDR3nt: TGTGCCAGCGCGCCCTCCTTTACTAGCGGGGGATACGAGCAGTACTTC

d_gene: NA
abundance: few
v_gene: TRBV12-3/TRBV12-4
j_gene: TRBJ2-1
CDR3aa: CASSLKLRTGGWRVYNEQFF
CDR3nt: TGTGCCAGCAGTTTAAAACTCCGAACCGGGGGATGGAGGGTGTACAATGAGCAGTTCTTC

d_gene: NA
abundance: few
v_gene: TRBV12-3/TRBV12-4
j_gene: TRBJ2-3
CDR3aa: CASSLGTQPDTQYF
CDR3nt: TGTGCCAGCAGTTTGGGGACGCAGCCAGATACGCAGTATTTT

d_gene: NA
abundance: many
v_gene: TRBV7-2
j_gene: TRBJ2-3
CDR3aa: CASSLVSGTQYF
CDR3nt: TGTGCCAGCAGCTTAGTATCCGGTACGCAGTATTTT

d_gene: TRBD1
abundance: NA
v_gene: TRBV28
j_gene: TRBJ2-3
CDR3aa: CASSLGRAQGAPRTDTQYF
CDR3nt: TGTGCCAGCAGTTTGGGACGGGCTCAGGGGGCGCCCCGCACAGATACGCAGTATTTT

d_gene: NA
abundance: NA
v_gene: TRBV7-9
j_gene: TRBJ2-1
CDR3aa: CASRQSNEQFF
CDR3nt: TGTGCCAGCCGACAAAGCAATGAGCAGTTCTTC

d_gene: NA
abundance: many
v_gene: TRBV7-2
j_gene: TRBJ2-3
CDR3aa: CASSLGLTDTQYF
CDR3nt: TGTGCCAGCAGCTTAGGACTCACAGATACGCAGTATTTT

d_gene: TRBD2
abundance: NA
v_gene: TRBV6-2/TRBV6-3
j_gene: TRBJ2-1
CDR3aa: CASTPGLAGRDEQFF
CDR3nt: TGTGCCAGCACCCCGGGACTAGCGGGAAGAGATGAGCAGTTCTTC

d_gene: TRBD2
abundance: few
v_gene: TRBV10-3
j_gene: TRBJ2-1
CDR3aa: CAISDPGTSGGDEQFF
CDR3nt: TGTGCCATCAGTGACCCCGGGACTAGCGGTGGCGATGAGCAGTTCTTC

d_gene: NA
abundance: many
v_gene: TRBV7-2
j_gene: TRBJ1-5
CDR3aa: CASSLAISPNQPQHF
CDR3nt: TGTGCCAGCAGCTTAGCGATCAGTCCAAATCAGCCCCAGCATTTT

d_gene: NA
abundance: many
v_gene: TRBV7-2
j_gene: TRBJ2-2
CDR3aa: CASSPQLTGELFF
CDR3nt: TGTGCCAGCAGCCCCCAACTCACCGGGGAGCTGTTTTTT

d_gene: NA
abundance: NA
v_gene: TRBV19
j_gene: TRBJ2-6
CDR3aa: CASSIRQGLSNVLTF
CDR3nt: TGTGCCAGTAGTATCCGCCAGGGTTTGAGCAACGTCCTGACTTTC